These 19 T cell receptor beta chains were all obtained from the same sample, sequenced in a study of T cells in narcolepsy. The table came from immunoSEQ multiplex PCR; TCRdb's copy has only in-frame clones and leaves some out. Of about 40,000 clones listed, about 87% are singletons. The sample taken for sequencing was CD45RA- memory CD4+ T cells from PBMCs. The receptors here all came from a human donor with narcolepsy.

This chain connects TRBV11-3 to TRBJ2-7, with TRBD2 identical over 13 bases. The CDR3 consists of 19 residues. Germline loops: CDR1 SGHNT, CDR2 YENEEA. V was clipped by 2 bases and J by 3 bases; unmatched bases: 13. The CDR3 coding sequence is TGTGCCAGCAGCTTATCCGGACTAGCGGGGGAGATTTACGTCTACGAGCAGTACTTC. Residues: CASSLSGLAGEIYVYEQYF.

V and J are TRBV27 and TRBJ1-1, with 7 bases lining up with TRBD1. Germline V gene lookup returns CDR1 MNHEY and CDR2 SMNVEV (reference sequence). The CDR3 is 14 amino acids. With V trimmed by 8 bases and J by 1 base, 7 bases remained unmatched. The DNA of the CDR3 is TGTGCCAGCGGGGACTACAGGGGGAACACTGAAGCTTTCTTT. It translates to CASGDYRGNTEAFF.

DNA for the CDR3: TGTGCCAGCAGTGGGACATCAACAGGGAACACTGAAGCTTTCTTT. Protein: CASSGTSTGNTEAFF. The chain links TRBV25-1 to TRBJ1-1; possible D gene TRBD1, 5 bases. This CDR3 contains 15 residues. Germline values: CDR1 MGHDK, CDR2 SYGVNS. Trimming took 4 bases from V and 1 from J, leaving 13 bases between them. The full variable domain, completed using reference TRBV25-1 and TRBJ1-1, is EADIYQTPRYLVIGTGKKITLECSQTMGHDKMYWYQQDPGMELHLIHYSYGVNSTEKGDLSSESTVSRIRTEHFPLTLESARPSHTSQYLCASSGTSTGNTEAFFGQGTRLTVV.

The V and J genes are TRBV7-9 and TRBJ2-2; D is perhaps TRBD2 (6 bases). In germline, CDR1 is SEHNR, CDR2 FQNEAQ (reference sequence). V lost 2 bases and J 6 bases, leaving 10 bases between the germline ends. The CDR3 is made up of 14 amino acids. The CDR3 region has the DNA TGTGCCAGCAGCTTAATGTCGGGGGCCGGGGAGCTGTTTTTT. The encoded protein is CASSLMSGAGELFF.

The rearrangement links TRBV5-6 to TRBJ2-4; D may correspond to TRBD1 or TRBD2 (5 bases each). V was pared by 0 bases and J by 0 bases, with 16 bases between. The CDR3 has 18 amino acids. Germline loops: CDR1 SGHDT, CDR2 YYEEEE. CDR3 DNA sequence: TGTGCCAGCAGCTTGGCGGGGCGACAGAGGGTAGCCAAAAACATTCAGTACTTC. Protein product: CASSLAGRQRVAKNIQYF.

The CDR3 sequence is CASSLGGQSYEQYF. Written as DNA, the CDR3 is TGTGCCAGCAGTTTAGGGGGCCAATCCTACGAGCAGTACTTC. V usage is TRBV5-6 and J usage is TRBJ2-7; 7 bases line up with TRBD1. The CDR3 has 14 residues. The J segment lost 1 base and the V segment lost 5 bases, leaving 6 bases of the junction unmatched. Per germline, CDR1 SGHDT and CDR2 YYEEEE.

Here the CDR3 DNA reads TGTGCCAGCAGTTTCCGACAGGGGGCTTCAGATACGCAGTATTTT. Amino acid sequence: CASSFRQGASDTQYF. The chain recombines TRBV27 with TRBJ2-3; 10 bases align to TRBD1. This CDR3 has 15 amino acids. V shed 3 bases, J shed 4 bases, and the junction held 4 bases outside the gene matches. Germline loops: CDR1 MNHEY, CDR2 SMNVEV (reference sequence).

This clone was recorded only once. The chain couples TRBV25-1 to TRBJ1-2, with D uncertain. The CDR3 has 12 residues. Trimming stripped 4 bases from V and 5 bases from J, with 8 bases between. CDR1 and CDR2 from the germline V gene are MGHDK and SYGVNS. The DNA of the CDR3 is TGTGCCAGCAGTGCCACCCAGTATGGCTACACCTTC. Translation: CASSATQYGYTF.

The chain recombines TRBV9 with TRBJ2-1; no clear D gene. V lost 2 bases and J lost 3, with 6 bases in between. This CDR3 contains 13 residues. Germline values: CDR1 SGDLS, CDR2 YYNGEE. In nucleotides, the CDR3 is TGTGCCAGCAGCGTTAGCCTCTACAATGAGCAGTTCTTC. This gives the protein CASSVSLYNEQFF. The full variable domain, completed using reference TRBV9 and TRBJ2-1, is DSGVTQTPKHLITATGQRVTLRCSPRSGDLSVYWYQQSLDQGLQFLIQYYNGEERAKGNILERFSAQQFPDLHSELNLSSLELGDSALYFCASSVSLYNEQFFGPGTRLTVL.

The CDR3 is CASSPGDSYEQYF. The CDR3 DNA reads TGTGCCAGCTCACCGGGGGACTCCTACGAGCAGTACTTC. The V and J genes are TRBV18 and TRBJ2-7; D is possibly TRBD1 or TRBD2 (5 bases each). This CDR3 contains 13 residues. The germline gives CDR1 KGHSH, CDR2 LQKENI. V lost 3 bases and J 0 bases, leaving 6 bases between the germline ends.

As concerns this clone: Other DNA sequences in the same sample also yield this CDR3. The J gene is TRBJ2-7, the V gene TRBV7-9; D tentatively reads TRBD1 or TRBD2 (5 bases each). This CDR3 has 14 amino acids. The ends were cut back, 5 bases at V and 5 bases at J, with 16 bases in the middle. Germline V CDR1 and CDR2: SEHNR, FQNEAQ (reference sequence). The CDR3 region is CASSQGQGADEQYF. CDR3 nucleotides: TGTGCCAGCAGCCAAGGGCAGGGAGCGGACGAGCAGTACTTC.

The count of this clone is one. The chain has TRBV10-3 and TRBJ2-7; TRBD2 agrees at 11 bases. V shed 4 bases and J 2 bases; nucleotides not matched to a gene: 7. This CDR3 is built from 16 residues. From germline, CDR1 is ENHRY and CDR2 SYGVKD. In DNA form, the CDR3 reads TGTGCCATCAGTGTAGGACTAGCGGGCCCAACCTACGAGCAGTACTTC. It specifies CAISVGLAGPTYEQYF.

The gene calls are TRBV4-3 and TRBJ1-2; 10 nucleotides match TRBD1. The CDR3 spans 14 residues. In germline, CDR1 is LGHNA, CDR2 YSLEER. J was trimmed by 6 bases and V by 4 bases; bases with no gene match: 5. For the CDR3, the DNA is TGCGCCAGCAGCCTGGGACAGGGGCCGAATGGCTACACCTTC. Its translation: CASSLGQGPNGYTF.

This clone was seen once. The chain employs TRBV27 and TRBJ2-7, with a possible D match to TRBD2 (6 bases). The CDR3 contains 20 residues. Trimming removed 4 bases at V and 0 bases at J, with 28 bases between. CDR1 MNHEY and CDR2 SMNVEV come from the germline V gene (reference sequence). CDR3 residues: CASSSRLRGLRFDSSYEQYF. The CDR3 DNA sequence: TGTGCCAGCAGTTCACGGCTCCGGGGACTGAGATTCGACAGCTCCTACGAGCAGTACTTC.

V gene TRBV7-3 combines with J gene TRBJ2-5; 8 bases fit TRBD1. V lost 4 bases to trimming and J lost 1 base; unmatched junction nucleotides: 5. The CDR3 length is 15 residues. Germline loops: CDR1 SGHTA, CDR2 FQGTGA. Here the CDR3 reads CASSSGRGLQETQYF. CDR3 nucleotide sequence: TGTGCCAGCAGCTCGGGCAGGGGGCTCCAAGAGACCCAGTACTTC.

In regard to this clone: The sample has other DNA sequences that encode this CDR3 too. The CDR3 here is CASSNEGPRETQYF. Here the CDR3 DNA reads TGTGCCAGCAGCAACGAGGGACCACGAGAGACCCAGTACTTC. The V call is TRBV21-1, the J call TRBJ2-5. TRBV21-1 represents a pseudogene. The CDR3 spans 14 residues.

The V and J genes are TRBV29-1 and TRBJ1-1, with a possible D match to TRBD1 (6 bases). Germline V gives CDR1 SQVTM, CDR2 ANQGSEA. The CDR3 sequence is 13 residues long. Trimming took 4 bases from V and 1 from J, leaving 10 bases between them. For the CDR3, the DNA is TGCAGCGTTGCTGGGGGCCCGAACACTGAAGCTTTCTTT. This translates into CSVAGGPNTEAFF.

This sequence joins TRBV15 and TRBJ2-5; TRBD1 aligns across 7 bases. The junction had 12 bases not matched to a gene; V was cut back by 3 bases and J by 5 bases. The CDR3 totals 16 residues. The germline V gene encodes CDR1 LNHNV and CDR2 YYDKDF (reference sequence). The CDR3 nucleotides read TGTGCCACCAGCAGTCCGGCCCGACAGGGTGCGGAGACCCAGTACTTC. It translates to CATSSPARQGAETQYF.

The V call is TRBV7-9, the J call TRBJ1-2; no clear D gene. The CDR3 has 14 residues. Trimming pared 3 bases from V and 8 bases from J, leaving 16 bases between. Germline CDR1 and CDR2: SEHNR and FQNEAQ (reference sequence). CDR3 nucleotides: TGTGCCAGCAGCTTCCTGGGCCTCTCCTCCGGCTACACCTTC. Translating gives CASSFLGLSSGYTF.